These T cell receptor beta chains were read from a single sample in a study of CD8 T cells in ankylosing spondylitis. MiXCR, applied by TCRdb to the 5' RACE reads, yields one record per CDR3 protein. Of 130,000 or so distinct CDR3 sequences in the sample, about 15% were seen once. Sequencing input: blood, either unsorted or a sorted T cell fraction (not recorded which). The receptors derive from a male donor with ankylosing spondylitis. Each CDR3 is given with its conserved first and last residue. Fields, in order: clone size, D gene, V gene, J gene, CDR3 protein, CDR3 DNA. D genes are given only for firm matches. Not all rows give a size; the values are once, few, many and, for expanded clones, a class.

>.|TRBD2|TRBV5-1|TRBJ2-1
CASSRRTSGREMNEQFF
TGCGCCAGCAGCAGGCGGACTAGCGGGAGGGAGATGAATGAGCAGTTCTTC
>.|.|TRBV11-2|TRBJ2-3
CASSLYSFSSTDTQYF
TGTGCCAGCAGCTTATACAGCTTTTCTAGCACAGATACGCAGTATTTT
>few|TRBD2|TRBV7-2|TRBJ2-5
CASSFALAGTQETQYF
TGTGCCAGCAGCTTTGCACTAGCGGGTACCCAAGAGACCCAGTACTTC
>once|TRBD2|TRBV6-5|TRBJ2-1
CASSYGGLPNEQFF
TGTGCCAGCAGTTACGGGGGACTACCCAATGAGCAGTTCTTC
>.|.|TRBV4-2|TRBJ2-1
CASSPKVAASSYNEQFF
TGTGCCAGCAGCCCGAAGGTGGCGGCGAGCTCCTACAATGAGCAGTTCTTC
>.|.|TRBV4-3|TRBJ2-1
CASSQDSTVYNEQFF
TGCGCCAGCAGCCAAGATTCGACAGTCTACAATGAGCAGTTCTTC
>many|.|TRBV7-8|TRBJ1-5
CASSYSRVYSNQPQHF
TGTGCCAGCAGCTATTCTAGGGTGTATAGCAATCAGCCCCAGCATTTT
>few|.|TRBV5-1|TRBJ2-2
CASSLAWGRTGELFF
TGCGCCAGCAGCTTGGCATGGGGCCGAACCGGGGAGCTGTTTTTT
>.|.|TRBV6-1|TRBJ2-7
CASSVARTRYEQYF
TGTGCCAGCAGTGTTGCAAGAACCCGCTACGAGCAGTACTTC
>many|.|TRBV27|TRBJ2-3
CASSPPSTDTQYF
TGTGCCAGCAGTCCCCCTAGCACAGATACGCAGTATTTT
>few|.|TRBV4-2|TRBJ2-2
CASSPFKAGELFF
TGTGCCAGCAGCCCCTTTAAGGCCGGGGAGCTGTTTTTT
>few|TRBD1|TRBV29-1|TRBJ1-1
CSAVPGQVWNTEAFF
TGCAGCGCCGTCCCGGGACAGGTTTGGAACACTGAAGCTTTCTTT
>many|TRBD2|TRBV6-2/TRBV6-3|TRBJ2-4
CASSSPREGEHRQYF
TGTGCCAGCAGTTCCCCCCGGGAGGGGGAACATCGCCAGTACTTC
>.|TRBD1|TRBV3-1|TRBJ2-1
CASSLPGDRSYNEQFF
TGTGCCAGCAGCCTACCAGGGGACAGGAGCTACAATGAGCAGTTCTTC
>.|TRBD2|TRBV4-2|TRBJ2-4
CASSPGGRGDIQYF
TGTGCCAGCAGCCCGGGAGGCCGAGGGGACATTCAGTACTTC
>.|.|TRBV19|TRBJ1-1
CASSANTEAFF
TGTGCCAGTAGTGCTAACACTGAAGCTTTCTTT
>.|.|TRBV6-1|TRBJ2-5
CASRTLRGTETQYF
TGTGCCAGCAGGACTCTCCGGGGTACAGAGACCCAGTACTTC
>few|TRBD2|TRBV7-9|TRBJ2-1
CASSLSSLAGYNEQFF
TGTGCCAGCAGCTTAAGCTCGTTAGCGGGCTACAATGAGCAGTTCTTC
>.|.|TRBV27|TRBJ2-3
CASSLTGGTDTQYF
TGTGCCAGCAGTTTGACGGGAGGCACAGATACGCAGTATTTT
>.|TRBD1|TRBV12-5|TRBJ1-2
CASGSTTPDRGYGYTF
TGTGCTAGTGGTTCCACTACTCCGGACAGGGGCTATGGCTACACCTTC
>few|.|TRBV20-1|TRBJ2-3
CSARDRGDTQYF
TGCAGTGCTAGAGATCGAGGGGATACGCAGTATTTT
>few|TRBD2|TRBV12-5|TRBJ2-2
CASGIGLAGYSNTGELFF
TGTGCTAGTGGTATTGGACTAGCGGGGTATTCGAACACCGGGGAGCTGTTTTTT
>few|.|TRBV28|TRBJ2-3
CASSPEEWQSTDTQYF
TGTGCCAGCAGTCCTGAGGAATGGCAAAGCACAGATACGCAGTATTTT
>.|.|TRBV20-1|TRBJ1-5
CSARGLEGRPGYSNQPQHF
TGCAGTGCTAGAGGATTAGAGGGGAGACCCGGGTATAGCAATCAGCCCCAGCATTTT
>.|.|TRBV28|TRBJ2-7
CASSFIGGWEQYF
TGTGCCAGCAGTTTCATTGGGGGGTGGGAGCAGTACTTC
>many|TRBD1|TRBV12-3/TRBV12-4|TRBJ2-5
CASRRKTGHQETQYF
TGTGCCAGCAGAAGAAAGACAGGGCACCAAGAGACCCAGTACTTC
>.|.|TRBV28|TRBJ1-2
CASSLYMGRGGYTF
TGTGCCAGCAGTTTATACATGGGCAGGGGCGGCTACACCTTC
>.|TRBD1|TRBV18|TRBJ1-2
CASSPRGTGALVYGYTF
TGTGCCAGCTCACCACGGGGAACAGGGGCACTGGTCTATGGCTACACCTTC
>few|.|TRBV9|TRBJ2-1
CASSVGAGGRNEQFF
TGTGCCAGCAGCGTAGGAGCGGGCGGACGCAATGAGCAGTTCTTC
>.|TRBD1|TRBV12-3/TRBV12-4|TRBJ1-2
CASSPGTGVYYGYTF
TGTGCCAGCAGCCCGGGGACAGGAGTGTACTATGGCTACACCTTC
>few|.|TRBV4-2|TRBJ2-5
CASSQVVGLGETQYF
TGTGCCAGCAGCCAAGTTGTAGGGCTGGGAGAGACCCAGTACTTC
>few|.|TRBV13|TRBJ2-7
CASSPGLTLLEQYF
TGTGCCAGCAGCCCGGGCCTAACCCTCCTCGAGCAGTACTTC
>few|TRBD2|TRBV27|TRBJ2-3
CASSPLASGRDTDTQYF
TGTGCCAGCAGTCCCCTCGCTAGCGGGAGAGACACAGATACGCAGTATTTT
>.|TRBD1|TRBV9|TRBJ1-4
CASSVWGQGNEKLFF
TGTGCCAGCAGCGTATGGGGACAGGGGAATGAAAAACTGTTTTTT
>.|.|TRBV14|TRBJ2-3
CASSPLGGSTDTQYF
TGTGCCAGCAGCCCGCTTGGGGGGAGCACAGATACGCAGTATTTT
>many|.|TRBV29-1|TRBJ2-7
CSVERAGNEYEQYF
TGCAGCGTTGAACGGGCAGGGAACGAGTACGAGCAGTACTTC
>.|.|TRBV27|TRBJ2-7
CASSFAGQTYEQYF
TGTGCCAGCAGTTTTGCGGGACAGACCTACGAGCAGTACTTC
>.|TRBD2|TRBV7-8|TRBJ2-1
CASSPQREGPGWQFF
TGTGCCAGCAGCCCGCAGCGGGAGGGCCCGGGGTGGCAGTTCTTC
>.|.|TRBV6-2/TRBV6-3|TRBJ2-7
CASSYSSYEQYF
TGTGCCAGCAGTTACTCTTCCTACGAGCAGTACTTC
>.|.|TRBV5-1|TRBJ2-7
CASSGGTLVFEQYF
TGCGCCAGCAGCGGCGGGACCCTGGTTTTCGAGCAGTACTTC
>.|.|TRBV15|TRBJ2-7
CATSGGRSYEQYF
TGTGCCACCAGCGGAGGGAGATCCTACGAGCAGTACTTC
>few|TRBD2|TRBV7-6|TRBJ2-7
CASSEGLFSYEQYF
TGTGCCAGCAGCGAGGGACTATTCTCCTACGAGCAGTACTTC